The table lists the clone carrying this TCR beta chain with a count of one. This sample was taken from a study of blood T cell repertoires in COVID-19. Study details: PBMCs, B-cell-depleted T cells, or T cells provided the cDNA or gDNA that made up the material.

How the authors handled the data: Reference gene primers were amplified, and this amplification served to estimate nucleated cell counts. Only in-frame clones appear in the TCRdb table, and some are missing; sequencing was by immunoSEQ multiplex PCR. For V, J and clone size, that table is used; D and trimming come from the DNA. The sample shows 85,000 to 95,000 clones, 80% to 95% of them seen only once. The germline V gene encodes CDR1 LGHDT and CDR2 YNNKEL (reference sequence). The CDR3 length is 20 residues. Trimming stripped 4 bases from V and 3 bases from J, with 30 bases between. The source material was peripheral blood. The gene calls are TRBV3-1 (or the pseudogene TRBV3-2) and TRBJ1-2, with D possibly being TRBD1 (6 bases). This clonotype originated in a woman aged 50 to 60 in a cohort sampled during active COVID-19. The CDR3 region has the DNA TGTGCCAGCAGCCCAAGAGGGGGGGAGGTTCTTTGGCCGGTATACTATGGCTACACCTTC. It encodes CASSPRGGEVLWPVYYGYTF.